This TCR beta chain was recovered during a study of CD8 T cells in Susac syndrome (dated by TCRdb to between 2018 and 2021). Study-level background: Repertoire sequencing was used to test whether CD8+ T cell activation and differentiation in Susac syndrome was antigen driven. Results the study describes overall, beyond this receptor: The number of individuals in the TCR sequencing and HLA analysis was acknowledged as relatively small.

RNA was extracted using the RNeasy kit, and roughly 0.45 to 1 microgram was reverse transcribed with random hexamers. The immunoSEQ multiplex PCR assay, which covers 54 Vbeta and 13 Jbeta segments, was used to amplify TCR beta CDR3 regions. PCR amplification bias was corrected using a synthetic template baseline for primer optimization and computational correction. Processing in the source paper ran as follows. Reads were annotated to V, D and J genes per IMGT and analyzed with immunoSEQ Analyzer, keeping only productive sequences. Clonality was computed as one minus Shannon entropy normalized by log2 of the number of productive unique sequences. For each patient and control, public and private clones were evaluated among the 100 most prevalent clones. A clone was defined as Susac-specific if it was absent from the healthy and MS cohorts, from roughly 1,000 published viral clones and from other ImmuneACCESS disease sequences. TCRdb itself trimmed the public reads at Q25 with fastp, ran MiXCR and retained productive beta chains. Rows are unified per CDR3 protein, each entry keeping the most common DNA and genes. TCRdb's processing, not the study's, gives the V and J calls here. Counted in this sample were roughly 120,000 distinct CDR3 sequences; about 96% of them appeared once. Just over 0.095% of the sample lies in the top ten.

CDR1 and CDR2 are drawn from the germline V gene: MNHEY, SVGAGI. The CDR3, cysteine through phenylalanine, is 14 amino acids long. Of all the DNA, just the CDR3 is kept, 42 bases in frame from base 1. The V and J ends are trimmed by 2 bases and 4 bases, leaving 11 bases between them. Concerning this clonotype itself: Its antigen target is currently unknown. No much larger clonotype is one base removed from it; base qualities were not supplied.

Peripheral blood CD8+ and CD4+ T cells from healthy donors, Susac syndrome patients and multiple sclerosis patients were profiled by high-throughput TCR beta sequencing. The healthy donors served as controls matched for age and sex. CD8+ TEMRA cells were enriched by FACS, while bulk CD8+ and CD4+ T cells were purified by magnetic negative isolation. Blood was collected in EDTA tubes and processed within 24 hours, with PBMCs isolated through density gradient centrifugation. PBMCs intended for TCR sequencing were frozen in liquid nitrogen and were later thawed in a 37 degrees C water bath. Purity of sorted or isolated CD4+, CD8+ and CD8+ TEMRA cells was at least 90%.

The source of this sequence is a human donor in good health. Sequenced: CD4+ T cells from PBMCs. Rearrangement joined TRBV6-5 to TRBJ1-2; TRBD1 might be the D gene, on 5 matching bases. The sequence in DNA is TGTGCCAGCAGTTACGTGGGGCAGGGCTATGGCTACACCTTC. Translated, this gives CASSYVGQGYGYTF.